The clone carrying this T cell receptor beta chain has just a few counts. The method was immunoSEQ multiplex PCR; TCRdb's version includes in-frame clones alone and lacks a portion of them. The sample lists about 100,000 clones, about 89% occurring once. The record originates from a study of control samples from healthy donors and cancer patients. Trimming removed 4 bases at V and 1 base at J, with 8 bases between. The germline gives CDR1 SGHRS, CDR2 YFSETQ. This CDR3 contains 14 residues. The material sequenced was blood. The chain is built from TRBV5-1 and TRBJ2-2; no clear D. The origin of this receptor is a man aged 25 to 45 in good health. For the CDR3, the DNA is TGCGCCAGCAGCACGACCGAGAACACCGGGGAGCTGTTTTTT. This sequence encodes CASSTTENTGELFF.